Below, 18 T cell receptor beta chains from the same sample are listed, as sequenced in a study of CD8+CD57+ T cells in acquired aplastic anemia. Patients chosen for sequencing had CD8+CD57+ cells that had expanded, as shown by flow cytometry. The study profiled TCR beta VDJ and CDR3 using genomic DNA as template. TCRdb fed the reads into MiXCR, producing one record per CDR3 protein. The sample yields 200,000 to 250,000 distinct CDR3 sequences, 65% seen once. Sequenced sample: sorted CD4+, CD8+, or CD8+CD57+ T cells (not recorded which) from PBMCs. These receptors came from a human donor with aplastic anemia.

The chain is built from TRBV7-9 and TRBJ2-1; tentatively, D is TRBD1 (5 bases). The CDR3 extends over 12 amino acids. Germline V CDR1 and CDR2: SEHNR, FQNEAQ (reference sequence). Trimming pared 5 bases from V and 7 bases from J, leaving 9 bases between. CDR3: CASSDQGNEQFF. As DNA, the CDR3 is TGTGCCAGCAGCGACCAGGGAAATGAGCAGTTCTTC.

The chain has TRBV4-3 and TRBJ2-1, with D perhaps matching TRBD1 or TRBD2 (5 bases each). Trimming pared 0 bases from V and 7 bases from J, leaving 10 bases between. The CDR3 runs to 14 residues. Germline CDR1 is LGHNA and CDR2 is YSLEER. CDR3 nucleotide sequence: TGCGCCAGCAGCCAAGACTGGGGGATGAATGAGCAGTTCTTC. Its translation: CASSQDWGMNEQFF.

For this clonotype: A read error may account for a junction end that differs from germline. The chain recombines TRBV10-3 with TRBJ2-7, with 12 positions matching TRBD2. From germline, CDR1 is ENHRY and CDR2 SYGVKD. This CDR3 has 15 amino acids. The CDR3 protein is CAISRASGGDYGQYF. CDR3 DNA sequence: TGTGCCATCAGTAGGGCTAGCGGGGGGGATTACGGGCAGTACTTC.

The CDR3 region has the DNA TGTGCCAGCAGTGGCCGGGACAGTGACTCCTACGAGCAGTACTTC. Translating gives CASSGRDSDSYEQYF. The V gene is TRBV25-1, the J gene TRBJ2-7, with TRBD1 matching 7 bases. CDR1 MGHDK and CDR2 SYGVNS come from the germline V gene. This CDR3 is 15 amino acids long. V shed 4 bases and J 0 bases; nucleotides not matched to a gene: 6.

The V call is TRBV10-3, the J call TRBJ1-1, with D perhaps matching TRBD1 (5 bases). V was clipped by 3 bases and J by 0 bases, with 14 bases between them. The germline V gene encodes CDR1 ENHRY and CDR2 SYGVKD. The CDR3 has 16 residues. The CDR3, as DNA: TGTGCCATCAGTGATCCTGACCGGGGGATGAACACTGAAGCTTTCTTT. Translation gives CAISDPDRGMNTEAFF.

The chain carries TRBV9 and TRBJ2-1; D gene uncertain. V was clipped by 3 bases and J by 6 bases, with 4 bases between them. CDR1 is SGDLS, CDR2 YYNGEE, per germline. This CDR3 has 11 residues. The CDR3 loop reads CASSDTNEQFF. For the CDR3, the DNA is TGTGCCAGCAGCGATACCAATGAGCAGTTCTTC.

The chain is built from TRBV25-1 and TRBJ2-3; D not resolved. Germline-derived CDR1 and CDR2 are MGHDK and SYGVNS. With 3 bases removed from V and 1 base from J, the gap between germline ends came to 17 bases. CDR3 size: 17 residues. CDR3: CASSDRTAFQGTDTQYF. CDR3 coding DNA: TGTGCCAGCAGTGACCGAACGGCCTTTCAGGGCACAGATACGCAGTATTTT.

This chain joins TRBV7-9 and TRBJ2-3, with 8 bases matching TRBD1. CDR3 size: 16 residues. CDR1 and CDR2 from the germline V gene are SEHNR and FQNEAQ (reference sequence). Trimming removed 6 bases from V and 0 bases from J; junction bases left unmatched: 8. CDR3 DNA: TGTGCCAGCAGGTCAGGGGGCGCGGGAAGCACAGATACGCAGTATTTT. Protein product: CASRSGGAGSTDTQYF.

The table lists this clonotype with a count of one. V gene TRBV19 combines with J gene TRBJ2-5; perhaps TRBD2 as D (7 bases). Trimming shortened V by 6 bases and J by 4 bases, and 12 bases separated the two germline ends. Germline loops: CDR1 LNHDA, CDR2 SQIVND (reference sequence). The CDR3 spans 13 residues. The CDR3 region is CASRGGPGETQYF. The DNA of the CDR3 is TGTGCCAGTAGGGGGGGGCCGGGAGAGACCCAGTACTTC.

This clonotype has a count of ten or more. The chain recombines TRBV7-9 with TRBJ2-5; no clear D gene. V lost 4 bases and J 1 base, leaving 1 base between the germline ends. Germline V gene lookup returns CDR1 SEHNR and CDR2 FQNEAQ (reference sequence). CDR3 length: 11 residues. CDR3 nucleotide sequence: TGTGCCAGCAGCTCCCAAGAGACCCAGTACTTC. This encodes CASSSQETQYF.

The rearrangement uses TRBV10-3 and TRBJ1-3; 7 bases fit TRBD1. This CDR3 is 17 amino acids long. J lost 3 bases, V lost 5 bases, and 13 bases had no gene match. Germline CDR1 reads ENHRY; CDR2 reads SYGVKD. Here the CDR3 DNA reads TGTGCCATCAGTTATCCCAGTGACAGGGCCAGTGGAAACACCATATATTTT. It translates to CAISYPSDRASGNTIYF.

V gene TRBV7-6 combines with J gene TRBJ2-3; D possibly corresponds to TRBD2 (6 bases). CDR1 and CDR2 from the germline V gene are SGHVS and FNYEAQ. The CDR3 covers 18 residues. V lost 4 bases to trimming and J lost 0 bases, with 20 bases between them. The CDR3 spells CASSYGLRADGSTDTQYF. The DNA of the CDR3 is TGTGCCAGCAGCTACGGACTACGAGCGGATGGTAGCACAGATACGCAGTATTTT.

The chain uses TRBV2 and TRBJ1-1; D gene uncertain. The CDR3 covers 11 residues. V dropped 8 bases and J dropped 1 base, with 5 bases sitting between them. Germline V CDR1 and CDR2: SNHLY, FYNNEI. The CDR3 here is CASARNTEAFF. CDR3 sequence (DNA): TGTGCCAGCGCCAGGAACACTGAAGCTTTCTTT.

Points on this clonotype: A junction boundary mismatches the germline segment, possibly from a read error. The V call is TRBV10-3, the J call TRBJ2-5; a weak D match, TRBD2 (7 bases). This CDR3 spans 13 amino acids. Germline lookup yields CDR1 ENHRY and CDR2 SYGVKD. The CDR3 DNA sequence: TGTGCCATCAGTGAGTCCGGACTAGGGGGTGAGGACTTC. This gives the protein CAISESGLGGEDF.

This chain connects TRBV19 to TRBJ2-1; D possibly uses TRBD1 or TRBD2 (5 bases each). Germline CDR1 and CDR2: LNHDA and SQIVND (reference sequence). The CDR3 sequence is 15 residues long. Trimming removed 8 bases at V and 10 bases at J, with 24 bases between. CDR3 DNA sequence: TGTGCCAGTGGACCGGTCCGGGATGGGGCAGGGGAGCAGTTCTTC. It translates to CASGPVRDGAGEQFF.

This clonotype was seen more than once but under ten times. The chain uses TRBV7-8 and TRBJ2-1, with 10 bases identical to TRBD2. V trimming: 1 base; J trimming: 6 bases; junction bases outside the gene matches: 6. Per germline, CDR1 SGHVS and CDR2 FQNEAQ. This CDR3 has 16 residues. CDR3 in amino acids: CASSLGVSGGLNEQFF. The CDR3 coding sequence is TGTGCCAGCAGCTTAGGGGTTAGCGGGGGGCTCAATGAGCAGTTCTTC.

The table lists this clonotype with a few counts. This chain uses TRBV24-1 with TRBJ2-1; D unclear. This CDR3 has 16 residues. Trimming stripped 3 bases from V and 0 bases from J, with 11 bases between. Germline lookup yields CDR1 KGHDR and CDR2 SFDVKD. The CDR3 DNA is TGTGCCACCAGTGATCCCCTCCGAAGCTCCTACAATGAGCAGTTCTTC. Its protein product is CATSDPLRSSYNEQFF.

This chain links TRBV10-3 with TRBJ2-1, with TRBD1 matching over 8 bases. The length of the CDR3 is 14 residues. V trimming: 10 bases; J trimming: 0 bases; junction bases outside the gene matches: 5. The germline V gene has CDR1 ENHRY and CDR2 SYGVKD. The CDR3 bases are TGTGCCACCATGACAGGGGCCTCCTACAATGAGCAGTTCTTC. Translated, it gives CATMTGASYNEQFF.